The subject of this entry is one T cell receptor (beta chain). Its specificity is not known. Germline assignment: CDR1 SGHKS and CDR2 YYEKEE (reference sequence). The length of the CDR3 is 15 residues. Trimming removed 3 bases from V and 5 bases from J; junction bases left unmatched: 8. Assay used: immunoSEQ multiplex PCR; TCRdb lists only in-frame clones, some missing. The sample consists of some 580,000 clones, more than 95% of them appearing once. These data come from a study of shared clonotypes between healthy human individuals. Findings and limits, study-wide: Clonotypes which were not shared had lower generation probabilities than clonotypes that all four donors shared.

The sequence was collected from a woman aged 30 to 39 in good health. Sequenced input: naive CD4+ T cells sorted from blood. As for subset: CD45RA+ positively selected. The V gene is TRBV5-5, the J gene TRBJ2-7; TRBD2 agrees at 10 bases. Written as DNA, the CDR3 is TGTGCCAGCAGCTCTACTCTAGCGGGAGTCGACGAGCAGTACTTC. It is translated as CASSSTLAGVDEQYF.